The 18 T cell receptor beta chains presented below share a single source sample, sequenced in a study of T-cell memory formation after mild COVID-19. TCRdb ran MiXCR on the 5' RACE reads and lists one entry per CDR3 protein. The sample carries about 560,000 distinct CDR3 sequences, approximately 15% recorded once. The specimen was PBMCs or a T cell subset sorted from them (not recorded which). The receptors were sampled from an adult woman who had mild COVID-19 (a few samples of this study predate the infection). Cell type and time point are not known.

This clonotype was seen just once. V gene TRBV6-5 combines with J gene TRBJ2-6, with D possibly being TRBD1 or TRBD2 (6 bases each). Trimming shortened V by 5 bases and J by 0 bases, and 11 bases separated the two germline ends. CDR3 length equals 16 residues. Germline CDR1 reads MNHEY; CDR2 reads SVGAGI. The CDR3 protein is CASSPRGLSGANVLTF. DNA for the CDR3: TGTGCCAGCAGTCCTCGGGGGCTCTCTGGGGCCAACGTCCTGACTTTC.

The chain links TRBV4-2 to TRBJ2-1; D remains unclear. Germline CDR1 and CDR2: LGHNA and YNFKEQ. Trimming removed 0 bases at V and 2 bases at J, with 8 bases between. CDR3 length equals 15 residues. The CDR3 is CASSQDRNPYNEQFF. CDR3 coding DNA: TGTGCCAGCAGCCAAGATCGGAACCCCTACAATGAGCAGTTCTTC.

The rearrangement links TRBV19 to TRBJ1-1; D gene ambiguous. The CDR3 sequence is 11 residues long. Trimming left V 5 bases short and J 11 bases short, with 12 bases between. Germline loops: CDR1 LNHDA, CDR2 SQIVND (reference sequence). The chain's CDR3 is CASSLDLRAFF. In nucleotides, the CDR3 is TGTGCCAGTAGTTTGGACCTTAGGGCTTTCTTT.

This clonotype was seen a handful of times. The gene calls are TRBV20-1 and TRBJ1-5; a weak D match, TRBD1 (5 bases). Germline V gives CDR1 DFQATT, CDR2 SNEGSKA (reference sequence). The CDR3 is 17 residues long. Trimming removed 0 bases from V and 0 bases from J, with 15 bases in between. CDR3 sequence reads: CSARDPIDRNSNQPQHF. CDR3 nucleotide sequence: TGCAGTGCTAGAGACCCCATTGACAGAAATAGCAATCAGCCCCAGCATTTT.

This rearrangement joins TRBV5-1 to TRBJ2-7; 11 positions agree with TRBD2. V shed 6 bases and J 0 bases; nucleotides not matched to a gene: 8. From germline, CDR1 is SGHRS and CDR2 YFSETQ. The CDR3 contains 16 residues. The CDR3 is CASTQTSGVPSYEQYF. Written as DNA, the CDR3 is TGCGCCAGCACCCAGACTAGCGGGGTGCCCTCCTACGAGCAGTACTTC.

This clonotype was found a few times. The V gene is TRBV9, the J gene TRBJ1-1, with 8 bases identical to TRBD1. Germline loops: CDR1 SGDLS, CDR2 YYNGEE. The V gene end was trimmed by 4 bases and the J gene end by 2 bases; junction bases not matched to a gene: 13. The CDR3 is 17 residues long. The DNA for the CDR3 is TGTGCCAGCAGCCCCCGGGACAGGTGGAATCCTAACACTGAAGCTTTCTTT. It codes for CASSPRDRWNPNTEAFF. Supplemented by reference TRBV9 and TRBJ1-1, the full variable domain reads DSGVTQTPKHLITATGQRVTLRCSPRSGDLSVYWYQQSLDQGLQFLIQYYNGEERAKGNILERFSAQQFPDLHSELNLSSLELGDSALYFCASSPRDRWNPNTEAFFGQGTRLTVV.

This sequence joins TRBV18 and TRBJ1-5; D unclear. V gave up 3 bases and J gave up 4 bases, with 10 bases separating them. Germline-derived CDR1 and CDR2 are KGHSH and LQKENI. The CDR3 extends over 14 amino acids. The DNA for the CDR3 is TGTGCCAGCTCACCGCCGGACCCAAATCAGCCCCAGCATTTT. This sequence encodes CASSPPDPNQPQHF.

This clonotype occurred a few times. The V gene is TRBV6-6, the J gene TRBJ1-5; D unresolved. The CDR3 is 13 amino acids. From germline, CDR1 is MNHNY and CDR2 SVGAGI (reference sequence). V was trimmed by 7 bases and J by 9 bases, leaving 16 bases between them. The CDR3 protein is CASNSGVEGPQHF. The CDR3 DNA reads as TGTGCCAGCAATTCCGGGGTGGAGGGGCCCCAGCATTTT.

This clonotype has a count of ten or more. The chain uses TRBV6-2 or TRBV6-3 and TRBJ2-3; D not resolved. Germline V CDR1 and CDR2: MNHEY, SVGEGT. CDR3 length: 15 amino acids. V lost 6 bases to trimming and J lost 2 bases, with 15 bases between them. The CDR3 loop is CASSPKVEITDTQYF. CDR3 coding DNA: TGTGCCAGCAGCCCCAAAGTGGAGATCACAGATACGCAGTATTTT.

There are a few counts of this clonotype. The rearrangement links TRBV7-9 to TRBJ1-6; maybe TRBD1 (5 bases). V dropped 4 bases and J dropped 7 bases, with 11 bases sitting between them. This CDR3 contains 14 residues. Germline V lookup: CDR1 SEHNR, CDR2 FQNEAQ (reference sequence). DNA for the CDR3: TGTGCCAGCAGCTCCGACAGCCTGAATTCACCCCTCCACTTT. Its protein is CASSSDSLNSPLHF.

The chain carries TRBV6-2 or TRBV6-3 and TRBJ2-1; tentatively, D is TRBD2 (5 bases). Germline assignment: CDR1 MNHEY and CDR2 SVGEGT. V lost 0 bases and J lost 6, with 12 bases in between. This CDR3 is built from 15 residues. The CDR3 nucleotides read TGTGCCAGCAGTTACTCGATTGAAAGCGGCAATGAGCAGTTCTTC. This gives the protein CASSYSIESGNEQFF.

This chain uses TRBV4-3 with TRBJ1-1; 11 positions match TRBD1. CDR3 length: 16 residues. V lost 0 bases to trimming and J lost 5 bases; unmatched junction nucleotides: 5. Germline assignment: CDR1 LGHNA and CDR2 YSLEER. CDR3 in DNA: TGCGCCAGCAGCCAAGATCGATGGGACAGGGGGACTGAAGCTTTCTTT. This encodes CASSQDRWDRGTEAFF.

The chain links TRBV20-1 to TRBJ2-7, with D possibly being TRBD2 (5 bases). V was shortened by 6 bases and J by 7 bases, with 19 bases between the two germline ends. Germline assignment: CDR1 DFQATT and CDR2 SNEGSKA (reference sequence). This CDR3 is built from 13 residues. The CDR3 nucleotides are TGCAGTGCCCCCCGGGATCCATTAGAAGAGCAGTACTTC. It is translated as CSAPRDPLEEQYF.

V and J are TRBV2 and TRBJ1-1, with D possibly being TRBD1 (6 bases). The CDR3 totals 15 residues. The V gene's germline CDR1 is SNHLY and CDR2 FYNNEI. Trimming removed 2 bases at V and 5 bases at J, with 15 bases between. CDR3 DNA: TGTGCCAGCAGTGAATGGATTGTCAGGGGTACTGAAGCTTTCTTT. As protein: CASSEWIVRGTEAFF. Looking up the rest from reference TRBV2 and TRBJ1-1 gives the full variable domain: EPEVTQTPSHQVTQMGQEVILRCVPISNHLYFYWYRQILGQKVEFLVSFYNNEISEKSEIFDDQFSVERPDGSNFTLKIRSTKLEDSAMYFCASSEWIVRGTEAFFGQGTRLTVV.

This clonotype was seen just once. The chain links TRBV6-5 to TRBJ2-1, with 10 bases lining up with TRBD2. CDR3 length: 15 residues. Germline CDR1 and CDR2: MNHEY and SVGAGI. Trimming cost V 0 bases and J 10 bases; bases outside gene matches: 6. CDR3 DNA: TGTGCCAGCAGTTACTCGTGGCTAGCGGGGGTGGAGCAGTTCTTC. Its protein is CASSYSWLAGVEQFF.

CDR3 coding DNA: TGTGCCAGCAGTACCCGGACAGGGATAGATGGGGCCAACGTCCTGACTTTC. It specifies CASSTRTGIDGANVLTF. V and J are TRBV6-2 or TRBV6-3 and TRBJ2-6, with 8 bases aligning to TRBD1. This CDR3 comprises 17 residues. With V trimmed by 5 bases and J by 3 bases, 9 bases remained unmatched. Germline lookup yields CDR1 MNHEY and CDR2 SVGEGT.

In regard to this clonotype: Its ends do not fully match the called genes, so a read error is possible. The chain combines TRBV7-9 with TRBJ2-2; D uncertain. CDR3 length: 14 residues. Germline lookup yields CDR1 SEHNR and CDR2 FQNEAQ (reference sequence). Here the CDR3 reads CASSNLPKTGELFF. CDR3 nucleotide sequence: TGTGCCAGCAGTAACCTGCCGAAGACCGGGGAGCTGTTTTTT.

This clonotype was observed a handful of times. The CDR3 loop reads CASSPIGGAQYF. CDR3 in DNA: TGTGCCAGCTCACCAATAGGTGGGGCGCAGTATTTT. This chain links TRBV18 with TRBJ2-3; no definite D call. This CDR3 has 12 amino acids. The V end lost 2 bases, the J end lost 10 bases, and 10 bases lay between the germline ends. Germline CDR1 reads KGHSH; CDR2 reads LQKENI. The full variable domain, completed using reference TRBV18 and TRBJ2-3, is NAGVMQNPRHLVRRRGQEARLRCSPMKGHSHVYWYRQLPEEGLKFMVYLQKENIIDESGMPKERFSAEFPKEGPSILRIQQVVRGDSAAYFCASSPIGGAQYFGPGTRLTVL.